This TCR beta chain was captured by sequencing in a study of shared clonotypes between healthy human individuals. In the study overall: The cohort had a couple of women and a few men, ages 18 to 49. Per donor, three plates held CD4 naive cells, three held CD4 memory, two held CD8 naive and one held CD8 memory.

It was across several immunoSEQ plates that each subset's genomic DNA was evenly split. Profiled with immunoSEQ multiplex PCR; TCRdb holds only in-frame clones, not every one. The profile shows roughly 2.5 million clones, approximately 92% of them singletons. V was cut by 8 bases and J by 6 bases, with 14 bases left in between. Germline V gives CDR1 MDHEN, CDR2 SYDVKM. This CDR3 has 13 residues. The genes are TRBV28 and TRBJ1-5, with D maybe TRBD1 (5 bases). This receptor was obtained from a young man in good health. The specimen sequenced was naive CD4+ T cells sorted from blood. The subset is: CD45RA+ positively selected. CDR3 nucleotide sequence: TGTGCCAGCGCCACCGCGGGGGTTCAGCCCCAGCATTTT. It translates to CASATAGVQPQHF.